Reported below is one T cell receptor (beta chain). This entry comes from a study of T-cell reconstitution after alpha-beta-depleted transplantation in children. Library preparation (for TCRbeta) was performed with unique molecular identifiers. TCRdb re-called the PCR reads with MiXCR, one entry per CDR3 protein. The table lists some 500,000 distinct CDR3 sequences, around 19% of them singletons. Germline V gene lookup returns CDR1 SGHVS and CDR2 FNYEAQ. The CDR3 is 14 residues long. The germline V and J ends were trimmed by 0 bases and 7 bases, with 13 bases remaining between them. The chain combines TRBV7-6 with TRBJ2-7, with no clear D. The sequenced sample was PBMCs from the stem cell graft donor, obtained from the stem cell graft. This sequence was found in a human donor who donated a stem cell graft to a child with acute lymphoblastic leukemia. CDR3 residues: CASSLAQRFEEQYF. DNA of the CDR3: TGTGCCAGCAGCTTAGCGCAGAGGTTCGAAGAGCAGTACTTC.